Listed below are T cell receptor beta chains from one sample, sequenced in a study of blood T cell repertoires in COVID-19. Repertoires were generated with immunoSEQ multiplex PCR, while TCRdb's copy carries only in-frame clones and drops some. The data contain some 240,000 clones, approximately 82% of them seen just once; the ten biggest clones take up under 1.5%. Source material: peripheral blood. The receptor set was obtained from a woman aged 40 to 50 who had recovered from COVID-19. Each CDR3 is given with its conserved first and last residue. Each record gives: CDR3 protein, CDR3 DNA, V gene, J gene, clone size, D gene. The D gene is left open where the match is weak. Clone size is not always given. Where it is, it says once, few, many or a class for expanded clones.

cdr3_aa: CASSIAGQPQHF
cdr3_nt: TGTGCCAGTAGTATAGCGGGGCAGCCCCAGCATTTT
v_call: TRBV19
j_call: TRBJ1-5
clone_size: .
d_call: .

cdr3_aa: CASSGQGAPQPQHF
cdr3_nt: TGTGCCAGCAGCGGACAGGGGGCCCCTCAGCCCCAGCATTTT
v_call: TRBV6-2/TRBV6-3
j_call: TRBJ1-5
clone_size: .
d_call: TRBD1

cdr3_aa: CSVWTSGETQYF
cdr3_nt: TGCAGCGTGTGGACTAGCGGGGAGACCCAGTACTTC
v_call: TRBV29-1
j_call: TRBJ2-5
clone_size: .
d_call: TRBD2

cdr3_aa: CASRLTGAETQYF
cdr3_nt: TGTGCCAGCAGGTTGACAGGGGCAGAGACCCAGTACTTC
v_call: TRBV6-6
j_call: TRBJ2-5
clone_size: .
d_call: TRBD1

cdr3_aa: CASSSAGPRGAFF
cdr3_nt: TGTGCCAGCAGCTCAGCAGGGCCACGGGGGGCTTTCTTT
v_call: TRBV7-3
j_call: TRBJ1-1
clone_size: .
d_call: .

cdr3_aa: CASSYSSGNNQPQHF
cdr3_nt: TGTGCCAGCAGTTACTCGTCGGGGAACAATCAGCCCCAGCATTTT
v_call: TRBV6-5
j_call: TRBJ1-5
clone_size: .
d_call: .

cdr3_aa: CASSLTREPQETQYF
cdr3_nt: TGTGCCAGCAGCTTAACCAGGGAACCCCAAGAGACCCAGTACTTC
v_call: TRBV7-3
j_call: TRBJ2-5
clone_size: .
d_call: .

cdr3_aa: CASSSTGAYLMYEQYF
cdr3_nt: TGTGCCAGCAGTTCCACCGGAGCTTATCTGATGTACGAGCAGTACTTC
v_call: TRBV6-6
j_call: TRBJ2-7
clone_size: .
d_call: .

cdr3_aa: CASSSSVAANQPQHF
cdr3_nt: TGTGCCAGCAGTTCATCAGTTGCGGCTAATCAGCCCCAGCATTTT
v_call: TRBV2
j_call: TRBJ1-5
clone_size: .
d_call: .

cdr3_aa: CASRRTGLTGANVLTF
cdr3_nt: TGTGCCAGCAGAAGGACAGGGCTGACCGGGGCCAACGTCCTGACTTTC
v_call: TRBV2
j_call: TRBJ2-6
clone_size: .
d_call: TRBD1

cdr3_aa: CASAGLAGRGTQYF
cdr3_nt: TGTGCCAGCGCAGGACTAGCGGGGAGGGGTACGCAGTATTTT
v_call: TRBV11-2
j_call: TRBJ2-3
clone_size: .
d_call: TRBD2

cdr3_aa: CASSFGRDLGYGYTF
cdr3_nt: TGTGCCAGCAGCTTCGGCAGGGATCTCGGCTATGGCTACACCTTC
v_call: TRBV7-2
j_call: TRBJ1-2
clone_size: .
d_call: .

cdr3_aa: CASSFNGEVARNTEAFF
cdr3_nt: TGCGCCAGCAGCTTTAACGGGGAGGTGGCTAGGAACACTGAAGCTTTCTTT
v_call: TRBV5-1
j_call: TRBJ1-1
clone_size: .
d_call: .

cdr3_aa: CASSQDPRGSGGAGELFF
cdr3_nt: TGTGCCAGCAGCCAAGACCCCAGAGGAAGCGGGGGGGCCGGGGAGCTGTTTTTT
v_call: TRBV4-2
j_call: TRBJ2-2
clone_size: .
d_call: TRBD2

cdr3_aa: CASRPGQGDTGELFF
cdr3_nt: TGTGCCAGCAGGCCTGGACAGGGGGACACCGGGGAGCTGTTTTTT
v_call: TRBV9
j_call: TRBJ2-2
clone_size: .
d_call: TRBD1

cdr3_aa: CASSPQSQGGDTQYF
cdr3_nt: TGTGCCAGCTCACCACAATCACAGGGGGGAGATACGCAGTATTTT
v_call: TRBV18
j_call: TRBJ2-3
clone_size: .
d_call: TRBD1

cdr3_aa: CASSIPHQGTGELFF
cdr3_nt: TGTGCCAGTAGTATCCCACATCAGGGTACCGGGGAGCTGTTTTTT
v_call: TRBV19
j_call: TRBJ2-2
clone_size: .
d_call: .

cdr3_aa: CASRDPGGGLETQYF
cdr3_nt: TGCGCCAGCCGAGACCCGGGAGGGGGGCTCGAGACCCAGTACTTC
v_call: TRBV5-1
j_call: TRBJ2-5
clone_size: .
d_call: TRBD2

cdr3_aa: CASSSNRDYEQYF
cdr3_nt: TGTGCCAGCAGCTCGAACAGGGATTACGAGCAGTACTTC
v_call: TRBV7-2
j_call: TRBJ2-7
clone_size: .
d_call: .

cdr3_aa: CASSFFNQPQHF
cdr3_nt: TGTGCCAGCAGCTTCTTCAATCAGCCCCAGCATTTT
v_call: TRBV11-2
j_call: TRBJ1-5
clone_size: few
d_call: .

cdr3_aa: CASSQQLGGPFTDTQYF
cdr3_nt: TGTGCCAGCAGCCAACAACTAGGGGGCCCATTCACAGATACGCAGTATTTT
v_call: TRBV14
j_call: TRBJ2-3
clone_size: .
d_call: TRBD1

cdr3_aa: CASKRWDSSGTDTQYF
cdr3_nt: TGTGCCAGCAAAAGGTGGGACTCCTCAGGCACAGATACGCAGTATTTT
v_call: TRBV11-2
j_call: TRBJ2-3
clone_size: .
d_call: .